These T cell receptor beta chains were read from a single sample in a study of blood T cell repertoires in COVID-19. Only in-frame clones appear in the TCRdb table, and some are missing; sequencing was by immunoSEQ multiplex PCR. The data contain about 40,000 clones, about 80% of them singletons. Sequenced sample: peripheral blood. These receptors were collected from a woman aged 55-69 years with acute or convalescent COVID-19. CDR3s include the opening cysteine and the closing phenylalanine or tryptophan. A D gene is named only where the DNA matches it firmly. For some rows the clone size is stated as once, few or many, or as a class when expanded; others skip it.

abundance,v_gene,j_gene,d_gene,CDR3nt,CDR3aa
.,TRBV15,TRBJ2-7,TRBD1,TGTGCCACCAGCAGAGGAGGACAGGGGGACTACGAGCAGTACTTC,CATSRGGQGDYEQYF
.,TRBV4-2,TRBJ2-4,.,TGTGCCAGCAGCCAAGATCCTAGCATGTCAGCCAAAAACATTCAGTACTTC,CASSQDPSMSAKNIQYF
.,TRBV30,TRBJ1-5,.,TGTGCCTGGAGAACAAAGGGGGGGAGTCAGCCCCAGCATTTT,CAWRTKGGSQPQHF
.,TRBV5-5,TRBJ1-5,TRBD1,TGTGCCAGCAGCTTGGGGACAGGGACGAGCAATCAGCCCCAGCATTTT,CASSLGTGTSNQPQHF
.,TRBV18,TRBJ1-4,.,TGTGCCAGCGCGCCTATACAGGTTGCAACTAATGAAAAACTGTTTTTT,CASAPIQVATNEKLFF
.,TRBV30,TRBJ2-2,.,TGTGCCTGGAGTTCTTGGGGCCCAATAACCGGGGAGCTGTTTTTT,CAWSSWGPITGELFF
.,TRBV5-1,TRBJ2-1,TRBD2,TGCGCCAGCAGCTCAAGGACTAGCGGGAGTATCCTCTACAATGAGCAGTTCTTC,CASSSRTSGSILYNEQFF
.,TRBV11-1,TRBJ2-4,TRBD1,TGTGCCAGCAGCTCCGGGACAGGGCTCCAAAACATTCAGTACTTC,CASSSGTGLQNIQYF
.,TRBV2,TRBJ1-5,.,TGTGCCAGCAGTGGAATAGGGGTTGGAAATCAGCCCCAGCATTTT,CASSGIGVGNQPQHF
.,TRBV28,TRBJ1-1,.,TGTGCCAGCCTTCAAGGCGGGGTTGGTGTAGCTTTCTTT,CASLQGGVGVAFF
few,TRBV28,TRBJ2-7,TRBD2,TGTGCCAGCAGGGCGGCTAGCGGGGGGACCTACGAGCAGTACTTC,CASRAASGGTYEQYF
.,TRBV29-1,TRBJ2-7,TRBD2,TGCAGCGTACAGGGACTAGCGGGAGGTTTAGTTCGCTCCTACGAGCAGTACTTC,CSVQGLAGGLVRSYEQYF
once,TRBV6-5,TRBJ1-1,.,TGTGCCAGCAGCCTCGGACAGTACACTGAAGCTTTCTTT,CASSLGQYTEAFF
.,TRBV10-3,TRBJ1-5,.,TGTGCCTCCCACAGGGAGAATAGCAATCAGCCCCAGCATTTT,CASHRENSNQPQHF
once,TRBV4-2,TRBJ2-7,TRBD1,TGTGCCAGCAGCCAGACCGGGACAGGGGGCTGGGAGCAGTACTTC,CASSQTGTGGWEQYF